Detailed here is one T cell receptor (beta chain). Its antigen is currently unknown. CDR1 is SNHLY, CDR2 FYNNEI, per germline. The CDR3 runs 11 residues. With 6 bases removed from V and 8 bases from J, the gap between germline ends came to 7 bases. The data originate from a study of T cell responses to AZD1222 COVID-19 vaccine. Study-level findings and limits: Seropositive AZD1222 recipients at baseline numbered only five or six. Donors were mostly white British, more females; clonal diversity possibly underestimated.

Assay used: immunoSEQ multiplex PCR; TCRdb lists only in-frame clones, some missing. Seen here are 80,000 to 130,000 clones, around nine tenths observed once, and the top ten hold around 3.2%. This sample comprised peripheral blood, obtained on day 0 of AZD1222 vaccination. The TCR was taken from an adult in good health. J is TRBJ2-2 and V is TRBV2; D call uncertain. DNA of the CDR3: TGTGCCAGCAGGTACTCAGGGGAGCTGTTTTTT. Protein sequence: CASRYSGELFF.